This T cell receptor beta chain derives from a study of identical twins. This clonotype has ten or more counts. Its target is not known. Template switching, a step in the protocol, added a universal primer site, and cDNA carried unique molecular identifiers. Each CDR3 protein gets one entry after TCRdb re-called the 5' RACE reads with MiXCR. The sample holds 250,000 or so distinct CDR3 sequences, approximately 6.8% seen once. The CDR3 sequence is 13 residues long. V was shortened by 0 bases and J by 8 bases, with 8 bases between the two germline ends. Overall study findings and caveats: In beta out-of-frame sequences, the excess sharing between twins was weaker. In monozygotic twins, models underestimated the sharing of out-of-frame TCR alpha.

These same records also appear under a second study, on yellow fever vaccine responses in identical twins. Per that study: Each twin's T cell response to the vaccine was reported to look partly convergent and partly personalized.

The sequenced sample consisted of CD8+ T cells sorted from blood. The sequence derives from a woman between 18 and 29 years old in good health. The chain combines TRBV12-3 or TRBV12-4 with TRBJ2-1; D uncertain. CDR3 sequence reads: CASSLAQWDEQFF. In nucleotides, the CDR3 is TGTGCCAGCAGTTTAGCCCAGTGGGATGAGCAGTTCTTC.